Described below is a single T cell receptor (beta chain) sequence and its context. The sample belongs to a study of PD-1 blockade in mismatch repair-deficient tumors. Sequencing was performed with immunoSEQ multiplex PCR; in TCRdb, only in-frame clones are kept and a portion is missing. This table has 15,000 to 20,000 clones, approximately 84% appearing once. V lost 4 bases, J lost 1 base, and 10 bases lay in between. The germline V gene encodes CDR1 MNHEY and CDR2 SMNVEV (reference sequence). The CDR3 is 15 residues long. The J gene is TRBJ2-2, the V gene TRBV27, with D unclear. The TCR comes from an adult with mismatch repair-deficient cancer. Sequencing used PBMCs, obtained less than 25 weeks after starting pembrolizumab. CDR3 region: CASSWSPGNTGELFF. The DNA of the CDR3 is TGTGCCAGCAGTTGGTCTCCGGGGAACACCGGGGAGCTGTTTTTT.